The rows below give T cell receptor beta chains drawn from one sample of a study of CD8 T cells in Susac syndrome. TCRdb ran MiXCR on the immunoSEQ multiplex PCR reads and lists one entry per CDR3 protein. Here the sample spans about 300,000 distinct CDR3 sequences, about 89% being singletons. The material sequenced was CD8+ T cells from PBMCs. The receptor set was obtained from a human donor with multiple sclerosis. CDR3s include the opening cysteine and the closing phenylalanine or tryptophan. Each record gives: J gene, V gene, D gene, clone size, CDR3 DNA, CDR3 protein. A D gene is named only where the DNA matches it firmly. The size entry is marked missing in some rows and otherwise reads once, few, many or a size class.

TRBJ2-3 | TRBV28 | . | . | TGTGCCAGCAGTTTTCAAGTACCCACAGATACGCAGTATTTT | CASSFQVPTDTQYF
TRBJ2-7 | TRBV2 | . | . | TGTGCCAGCAGTGAACGTCAAGGGCAGTTCAGCGACGAGCAGTACTTC | CASSERQGQFSDEQYF
TRBJ2-1 | TRBV4-1 | TRBD2 | . | TGCGCCAGCAGCCAAGATTCTAGCGGGGGTTACAATGAGCAGTTCTTC | CASSQDSSGGYNEQFF
TRBJ2-5 | TRBV28 | TRBD1 | . | TGTGCCAGCAGTTTGGATTACAGGGGGCTCGATGTGGAAGAGACCCAGTACTTC | CASSLDYRGLDVEETQYF
TRBJ2-3 | TRBV7-9 | . | . | TGTGCCAGCAGGCTCTTGGATACGCAGTATTTT | CASRLLDTQYF
TRBJ2-1 | TRBV30 | . | . | TGTGCCTGGAGTGTACTGGGGCTAGCGAATGAGCAGTTCTTC | CAWSVLGLANEQFF
TRBJ2-1 | TRBV7-6 | TRBD2 | . | TGTGCCAGCAGCTTAGGGTTTAGGTTGGGACTAGCGGGGGACGGTGAGCAGTTCTTC | CASSLGFRLGLAGDGEQFF
TRBJ2-3 | TRBV13 | TRBD1 | . | TGTGCCAGCAGCTTCGGGACAGGGCGCACAGATACGCAGTATTTT | CASSFGTGRTDTQYF
TRBJ2-5 | TRBV9 | . | . | TGTGCCAGCAGCGTAAAACCCTACGCGGAGACCCAGTACTTC | CASSVKPYAETQYF
TRBJ2-5 | TRBV6-5 | TRBD2 | once | TGTGCCAGCAGTTACCTAGCGGGGGCAGTGGAGACCCAGTACTTC | CASSYLAGAVETQYF
TRBJ2-7 | TRBV6-1 | TRBD1 | . | TGTGCCAGCAGTGAGCGGAGGACAGGGAGGCGCGAGCAGTACTTC | CASSERRTGRREQYF
TRBJ2-7 | TRBV9 | . | . | TGTGCCAGCAGCGCCCTTTCAGGGGAGGTGGACGAGCAGTACTTC | CASSALSGEVDEQYF
TRBJ2-1 | TRBV27 | . | . | TGTGCCAGCCGGGATCTAGGGGCTAGCCCTAAGCATGAGCAGTTCTTC | CASRDLGASPKHEQFF
TRBJ2-5 | TRBV7-9 | . | . | TGTGCCAGCAGCTCCCAATGGGAGACCCAGTACTTC | CASSSQWETQYF
TRBJ1-1 | TRBV27 | TRBD1 | . | TGTGCCAGCAGTCGCCCCGGACAGGGCCACACTGAAGCTTTCTTT | CASSRPGQGHTEAFF
TRBJ2-7 | TRBV7-2 | TRBD1 | few | TGTGCCAGCAGCCCTACAGGGGGCGCGGGCTACGAGCAGTACTTC | CASSPTGGAGYEQYF
TRBJ1-4 | TRBV28 | TRBD1 | . | TGTGCCAGCAGCTTCCGGGAGACAGGGGTTGATGAAAAACTGTTTTTT | CASSFRETGVDEKLFF
TRBJ2-5 | TRBV12-3/TRBV12-4 | TRBD1 | . | TGTGCCAGCAGATCCGGGACAGGGGGCTGGGAGGGGGAGACCCAGTACTTC | CASRSGTGGWEGETQYF
TRBJ2-1 | TRBV20-1 | . | . | TGCAGTACCGCGGTAGAATCCAATGAGCAGTTCTTC | CSTAVESNEQFF
TRBJ1-3 | TRBV12-3/TRBV12-4 | . | . | TGTGCCAGCAGTCCTCGGCCCCCGGACGGCTCTGGAAACACCATATATTTT | CASSPRPPDGSGNTIYF
TRBJ1-6 | TRBV7-6 | . | . | TGTGCCAGCAGCTTAAGGGGTACTAAGAATTCACCCCTCCACTTT | CASSLRGTKNSPLHF
TRBJ2-5 | TRBV10-3 | TRBD1 | . | TGTGCCATCAGTCAACCGGGCATAGGGGGCTCGGAGACCCAGTACTTC | CAISQPGIGGSETQYF
TRBJ2-7 | TRBV5-8 | . | once | TGTGCCAGCACCTTCTACGAGCAGTACTTC | CASTFYEQYF
TRBJ2-7 | TRBV20-1 | . | . | TGCAGTGCTAGTCCCTCGGGTGGCTACGAGCAGTACTTC | CSASPSGGYEQYF
TRBJ1-3 | TRBV7-2 | . | . | TGTGCCAGCAGCTTTGAGGTCCGCGGAAACACCATATATTTT | CASSFEVRGNTIYF
TRBJ2-5 | TRBV6-5 | TRBD2 | . | TGTGCCAGCAGTACTACCCTGTTTGGCGGTGGTCCCGGGGGGGCAGTGGATCACTTC | CASSTTLFGGGPGGAVDHF
TRBJ2-1 | TRBV18 | . | . | TGTGCCAGCTCTCCTACAGGGTTGGAGCAGTTCTTC | CASSPTGLEQFF
TRBJ2-1 | TRBV7-9 | TRBD1 | . | TGTGCCAGCAGTTGGGACAGGAGTTTCGATGAGCAGTTCTTC | CASSWDRSFDEQFF
TRBJ2-1 | TRBV20-1 | TRBD2 | . | TGCAGTGCTAGAGAGCCCCAGCGGGGGGACTACAATGAGCAGTTCTTC | CSAREPQRGDYNEQFF
TRBJ1-1 | TRBV6-5 | . | few | TGTGCCAGCAGTTACTCGACAGATGGGAACACTGAAGCTTTCTTT | CASSYSTDGNTEAFF
TRBJ2-3 | TRBV4-1 | . | . | TGCGCCAGCAGCCAAGGTGCAGATACGCAGTATTTT | CASSQGADTQYF
TRBJ1-3 | TRBV7-2 | TRBD1 | . | TGTGCCAGCAGCTATTCAGGGGGCTCTGAAAACACCATATATTTT | CASSYSGGSENTIYF
TRBJ2-1 | TRBV28 | . | . | TGTGCCAGCAGTTTTCTGGCGGCCCCAGAGCAGTTCTTC | CASSFLAAPEQFF
TRBJ2-7 | TRBV20-1 | TRBD2 | . | TGCAGTGCTGGACTAGCGGCAGAATACGGATACGAGCAGTACTTC | CSAGLAAEYGYEQYF
TRBJ2-3 | TRBV10-3 | TRBD2 | . | TGTGCCATCAGTCCAACTAGCGCAGATACGCAGTATTTT | CAISPTSADTQYF